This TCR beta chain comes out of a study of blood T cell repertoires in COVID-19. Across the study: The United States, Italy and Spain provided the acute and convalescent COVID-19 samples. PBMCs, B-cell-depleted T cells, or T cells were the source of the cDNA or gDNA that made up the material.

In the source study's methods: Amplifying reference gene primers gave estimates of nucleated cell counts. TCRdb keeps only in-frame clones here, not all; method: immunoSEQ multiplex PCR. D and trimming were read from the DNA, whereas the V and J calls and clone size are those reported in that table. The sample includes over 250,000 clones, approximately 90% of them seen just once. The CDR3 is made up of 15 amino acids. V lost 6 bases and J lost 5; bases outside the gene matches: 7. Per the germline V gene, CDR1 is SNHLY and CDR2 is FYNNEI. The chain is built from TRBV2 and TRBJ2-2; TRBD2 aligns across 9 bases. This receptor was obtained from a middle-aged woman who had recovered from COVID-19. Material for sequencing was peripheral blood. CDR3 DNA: TGTGCCAGCAGACGTAGCGGGAGTGGGACCGGGGAGCTGTTTTTT. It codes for CASRRSGSGTGELFF.